This T cell receptor (beta chain) derives from a study of T cell repertoires in cytomegalovirus infection. Findings and limits, study-wide: The cumulative frequency of public TCR beta families identified carriers of CMV plus the relevant HLA.

TCRdb processed the reads anew with MiXCR; each CDR3 protein has one entry. This sample has about 920,000 distinct CDR3 sequences, with around 32% found just once. To note about this clonotype: Its antigen is still unknown.

This TCR derives from a human donor in good health (CMV status not recorded). Some clones in this sample may be carry-over from other donors' samples. Sequencing used cultured CD8+ T cells from PBMCs, obtained from culture after CMV antigen stimulation.

CDR3 nucleotides: TGTGCCATCCTGGGGTTGGGCACCGGGGAGCTGTTTTTT. This codes for CAILGLGTGELFF. The chain uses TRBV2 and TRBJ2-2; D not certain. The CDR3 is 13 residues long. The V end was cut by 10 bases, the J end by 4 bases, with 13 bases between. Germline-derived CDR1 and CDR2 are SNHLY and FYNNEI.